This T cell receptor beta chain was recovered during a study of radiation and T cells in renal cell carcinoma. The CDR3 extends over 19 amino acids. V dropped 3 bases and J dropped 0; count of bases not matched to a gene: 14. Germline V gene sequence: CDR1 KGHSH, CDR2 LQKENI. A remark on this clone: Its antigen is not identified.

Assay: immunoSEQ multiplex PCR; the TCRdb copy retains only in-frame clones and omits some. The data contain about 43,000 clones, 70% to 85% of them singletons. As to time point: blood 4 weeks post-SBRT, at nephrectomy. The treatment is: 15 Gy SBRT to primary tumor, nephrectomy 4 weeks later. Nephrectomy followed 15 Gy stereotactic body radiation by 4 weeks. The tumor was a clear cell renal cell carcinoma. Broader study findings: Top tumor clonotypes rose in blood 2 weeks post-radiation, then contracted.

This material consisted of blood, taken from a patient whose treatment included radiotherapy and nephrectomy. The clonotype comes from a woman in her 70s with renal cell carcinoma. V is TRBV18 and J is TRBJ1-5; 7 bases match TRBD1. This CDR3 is CASSPAICIQGNSNQPQHF. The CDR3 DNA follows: TGTGCCAGCTCACCGGCGATTTGTATACAGGGGAATAGCAATCAGCCCCAGCATTTT.